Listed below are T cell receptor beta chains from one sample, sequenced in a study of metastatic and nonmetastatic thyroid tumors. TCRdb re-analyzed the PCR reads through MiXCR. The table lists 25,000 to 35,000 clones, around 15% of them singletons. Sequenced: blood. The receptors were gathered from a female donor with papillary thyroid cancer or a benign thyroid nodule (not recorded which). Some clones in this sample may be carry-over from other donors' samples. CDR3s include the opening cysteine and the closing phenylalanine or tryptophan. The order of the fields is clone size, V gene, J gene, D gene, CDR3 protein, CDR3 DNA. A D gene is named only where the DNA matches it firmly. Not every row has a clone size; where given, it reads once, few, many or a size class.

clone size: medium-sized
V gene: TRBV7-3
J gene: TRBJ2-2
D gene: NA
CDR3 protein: CASSLIGNVAGELFF
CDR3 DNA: TGTGCCAGCAGCTTAATCGGGAACGTCGCCGGGGAGCTGTTTTTT

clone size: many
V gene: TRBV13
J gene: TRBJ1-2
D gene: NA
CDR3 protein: CASSLGTYDRGYTF
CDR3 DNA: TGTGCCAGCAGCTTAGGAACCTACGATCGGGGCTACACCTTC

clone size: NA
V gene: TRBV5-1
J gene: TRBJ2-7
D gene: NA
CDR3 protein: CASIPIGYEQYF
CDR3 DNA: TGCGCCAGCATCCCGATAGGCTACGAGCAGTACTTC

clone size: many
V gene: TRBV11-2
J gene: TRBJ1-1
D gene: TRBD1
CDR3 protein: CASRLGGRGLKTEAFF
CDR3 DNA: TGTGCCAGCAGATTAGGGGGCAGAGGGTTGAAGACTGAAGCTTTCTTT

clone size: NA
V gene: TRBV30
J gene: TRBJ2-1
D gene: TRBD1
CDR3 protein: CAWSPGTGTYNEQFF
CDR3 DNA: TGTGCCTGGAGCCCCGGGACAGGGACCTACAATGAGCAGTTCTTC

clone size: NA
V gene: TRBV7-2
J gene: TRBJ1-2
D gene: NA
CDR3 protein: CASSSSVVVNYGYTF
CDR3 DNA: TGTGCCAGCAGCTCCTCAGTAGTCGTTAACTATGGCTACACCTTC

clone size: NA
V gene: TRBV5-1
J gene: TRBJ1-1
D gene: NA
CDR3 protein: CASSLDSRVLGTEAFF
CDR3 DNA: TGCGCCAGCAGCTTGGATAGTAGGGTTCTGGGGACTGAAGCTTTCTTT

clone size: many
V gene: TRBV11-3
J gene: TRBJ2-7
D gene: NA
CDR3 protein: CASSPSYSLYEQYF
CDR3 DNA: TGTGCCAGCAGCCCATCTTACTCCCTCTACGAGCAGTACTTC

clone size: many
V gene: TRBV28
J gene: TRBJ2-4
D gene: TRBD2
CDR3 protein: CASSRGTSGVTLAKNIQYF
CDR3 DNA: TGTGCCAGCAGCCGCGGGACTAGCGGAGTCACTTTAGCCAAAAACATTCAGTACTTC

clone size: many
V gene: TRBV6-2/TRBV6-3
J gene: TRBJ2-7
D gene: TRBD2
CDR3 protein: CASSYSPSGWGGYSYEQYF
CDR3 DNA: TGTGCCAGCAGTTACTCCCCCTCCGGTTGGGGGGGGTACTCCTACGAGCAGTACTTC

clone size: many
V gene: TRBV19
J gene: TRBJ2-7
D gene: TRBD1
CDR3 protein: CASRGSLGTGAYEQYF
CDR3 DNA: TGTGCCAGTAGGGGATCTTTGGGGACAGGGGCCTACGAGCAGTACTTC

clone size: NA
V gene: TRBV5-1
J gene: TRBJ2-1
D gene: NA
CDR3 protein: CASSAGRWEQFF
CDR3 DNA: TGCGCCAGCAGCGCGGGCCGGTGGGAGCAGTTCTTC

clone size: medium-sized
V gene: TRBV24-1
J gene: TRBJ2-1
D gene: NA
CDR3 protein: CATSDGGKVEQFF
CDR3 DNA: TGTGCCACCAGCGACGGAGGAAAAGTTGAGCAGTTCTTC

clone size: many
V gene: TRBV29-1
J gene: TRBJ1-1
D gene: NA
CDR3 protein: CSVVRGLNTEAFF
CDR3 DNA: TGCAGCGTTGTCCGGGGGTTGAACACTGAAGCTTTCTTT

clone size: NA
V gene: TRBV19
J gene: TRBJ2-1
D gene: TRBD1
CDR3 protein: CASSRKVSGTGNYNEQFF
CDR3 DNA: TGTGCCAGTAGTAGGAAGGTCTCCGGGACAGGGAACTACAATGAGCAGTTCTTC

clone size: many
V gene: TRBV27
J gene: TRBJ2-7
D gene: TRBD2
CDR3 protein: CASSLRSSGFYEQYF
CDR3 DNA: TGTGCCAGCAGTTTACGGTCTAGCGGATTTTACGAGCAGTACTTC

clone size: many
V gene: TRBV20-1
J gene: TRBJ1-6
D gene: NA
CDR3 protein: CSASPPDSPLHF
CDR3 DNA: TGCAGTGCTAGCCCACCCGATTCACCCCTCCACTTT

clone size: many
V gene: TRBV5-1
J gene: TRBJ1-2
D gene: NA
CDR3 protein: CASSPSGGIGGYTF
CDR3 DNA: TGCGCCAGCAGCCCCAGCGGGGGGATTGGTGGCTACACCTTC